The 15 T cell receptor beta chains below were found in one sample sequenced in a study of blood T cells in healthy people across ages. Using a J-beta primer mix together with a sample-barcoded 5' primer, a second PCR was run for roughly 6 to 12 cycles. MiXCR was run by TCRdb on the 5' RACE reads, yielding one entry per CDR3 protein. The profile shows some 900,000 distinct CDR3 sequences, roughly 52% of them singletons. The material sequenced was blood. The receptor source for this set is a man aged 30 to 45 in good health.

The chain is built from TRBV20-1 and TRBJ1-6; D possibly corresponds to TRBD1 (5 bases). CDR1 DFQATT and CDR2 SNEGSKA come from the germline V gene (reference sequence). The CDR3 loop spans 14 amino acids. V was clipped by 6 bases and J by 5 bases, with 14 bases between them. Written as DNA, the CDR3 is TGCAGTGCCCTCTCCGGACACCATAATTCACCCCTCCACTTT. Translating gives CSALSGHHNSPLHF.

This clonotype has just a few counts. The chain joins TRBV20-1 to TRBJ2-5; TRBD1 agrees at 8 bases. This CDR3 region has 12 residues. CDR1 and CDR2 (germline): DFQATT, SNEGSKA (reference sequence). Trimming removed 6 bases from V and 11 bases from J; junction bases left unmatched: 11. The CDR3 DNA reads as TGCAGTGCGGACAGGGCCTCTCGGGAGCAGTACTTC. Translating gives CSADRASREQYF.

The gene calls are TRBV20-1 and TRBJ2-7; D is unclear. The J call may be mistaken, given a closer DNA end match to TRBJ2-5. CDR1 is DFQATT and CDR2 is SNEGSKA in the germline V gene (reference sequence). This CDR3 comprises 18 residues. The CDR3, as DNA: TGCAGTGCTAGAGATTCGGTTATGGCTGTTAAATTGGGAGAGACCCAGTACTTC. This sequence encodes CSARDSVMAVKLGETQYF.

In this sample, this clonotype turned up a few times. The V call is TRBV28, the J call TRBJ2-1; the match to TRBD1 covers 8 bases. This CDR3 spans 14 amino acids. CDR1 and CDR2 from the germline V gene are MDHEN and SYDVKM. V dropped 6 bases and J dropped 8; count of bases not matched to a gene: 9. The CDR3 loop is CASRPGQEGHEQFF. In DNA form, the CDR3 reads TGTGCCAGCAGGCCGGGACAGGAAGGGCATGAGCAGTTCTTC. Using reference TRBV28 and TRBJ2-1 for the parts outside the CDR3, the full variable domain is DVKVTQSSRYLVKRTGEKVFLECVQDMDHENMFWYRQDPGLGLRLIYFSYDVKMKEKGDIPEGYSVSREKKERFSLILESASTNQTSMYLCASRPGQEGHEQFFGPGTRLTVL.

The J gene is TRBJ2-1, the V gene TRBV11-2; the match to TRBD2 covers 9 bases. CDR1 SGHAT and CDR2 FQNNGV come from the germline V gene. After removal of 3 bases from V and 7 bases from J, the junction contained 10 bases not matched to a gene. This CDR3 has 16 residues. CDR3 sequence (DNA): TGTGCCAGCAGCTTCTTTGCGGGACTAGCTGGGAATGAGCAGTTCTTC. Translation: CASSFFAGLAGNEQFF.

This clonotype was observed a few times. CDR3 coding DNA: TGTGCCAGCAGCGTAGAGGCCAGGGCGGGAGGAAACACCATATATTTT. Its translation is CASSVEARAGGNTIYF. The chain recombines TRBV9 with TRBJ1-3; D might be TRBD1 (5 bases). This CDR3 has 16 residues. From germline, CDR1 is SGDLS and CDR2 YYNGEE. Trimming stripped 0 bases from V and 4 bases from J, with 14 bases between.

The genes are TRBV27 and TRBJ2-5, with 9 bases fitting TRBD2. V trimming: 4 bases; J trimming: 1 base; junction bases outside the gene matches: 10. Germline lookup yields CDR1 MNHEY and CDR2 SMNVEV (reference sequence). The CDR3 covers 17 residues. CDR3 region: CASSSPASGALQETQYF. CDR3 coding DNA: TGTGCCAGCAGTTCCCCGGCTAGCGGGGCCCTCCAAGAGACCCAGTACTTC.

DNA for the CDR3: TGTGCCAGCAGTCGGGGACCGGATGTCTATGGCTACACCTTC. Encoded protein: CASSRGPDVYGYTF. The rearrangement joins TRBV6-6 to TRBJ1-2, with D possibly TRBD1 on 5 matching bases. Between the trimmed V and J ends, which lost 5 bases and 4 bases, there was a span of 14 bases. This CDR3 spans 14 amino acids. Germline lookup yields CDR1 MNHNY and CDR2 SVGAGI (reference sequence).

The chain joins TRBV7-2 to TRBJ1-2; TRBD1 is a possible D gene (6 bases). This CDR3 is built from 14 residues. Germline CDR1 reads SGHTA; CDR2 reads FQGNSA. Between the trimmed V and J ends, which lost 5 bases and 2 bases, there was a span of 12 bases. Here the CDR3 DNA reads TGTGCCAGCAGCCTGCAAGGGACAAACTATGGCTACACCTTC. It encodes CASSLQGTNYGYTF.

This chain uses TRBV20-1 with TRBJ2-5; 9 bases match TRBD1. Germline CDR1 reads DFQATT; CDR2 reads SNEGSKA (reference sequence). This CDR3 has 13 amino acids. J gave up 1 base and V 7 bases, and 4 bases lay outside the gene matches. The CDR3 here is CSDPDRGQETQYF. CDR3 DNA: TGCAGTGACCCGGACAGGGGCCAAGAGACCCAGTACTTC.

The chain employs TRBV20-1 and TRBJ2-3; maybe TRBD2 (5 bases). Trimming stripped 3 bases from V and 1 base from J, with 14 bases between. CDR3 length equals 15 residues. The germline CDR1 and CDR2 sequences are DFQATT and SNEGSKA (reference sequence). CDR3 protein: CSASPQLAGTDTQYF. As DNA, the CDR3 is TGCAGTGCTAGTCCTCAGCTAGCTGGCACAGATACGCAGTATTTT.

This clonotype has only one observation. The chain uses TRBV7-2 and TRBJ2-1; possibly TRBD1 for D (5 bases). CDR3 size: 15 residues. Trimming took off 5 bases at V and 9 bases at J, with 20 bases between the two ends. Germline V gives CDR1 SGHTA, CDR2 FQGNSA. The CDR3, as DNA: TGTGCCAGCAGCCATACAGTGGAAAGGGGCGGTGAGCAGTTCTTC. Translation: CASSHTVERGGEQFF.

The chain recombines TRBV3-1 with TRBJ2-1, with 11 bases identical to TRBD2. V gave up 2 bases and J gave up 9 bases; unmatched junction bases: 3. The CDR3 sequence is 14 residues long. Germline CDR1 is LGHDT and CDR2 is YNNKEL (reference sequence). CDR3: CASSQMTSGAEQFF. For the CDR3, the DNA is TGTGCCAGCAGCCAAATGACTAGCGGGGCTGAGCAGTTCTTC.

This chain uses TRBV27 with TRBJ1-5; D remains unclear. The CDR3 totals 12 residues. The germline gives CDR1 MNHEY, CDR2 SMNVEV (reference sequence). V was pared by 6 bases and J by 11 bases, with 14 bases between. CDR3 protein: CASSRNGYTQHF. In nucleotides, the CDR3 is TGTGCCAGCAGCAGGAATGGGTATACCCAGCATTTT.

The chain recombines TRBV28 with TRBJ2-7; tentatively, D is TRBD1 or TRBD2 (5 bases each). The CDR3 covers 15 residues. CDR1 MDHEN and CDR2 SYDVKM come from the germline V gene. V was pared by 2 bases and J by 1 base, with 12 bases between. The CDR3 DNA sequence: TGTGCCAGCAGTTTACTACCGGGGCAGTCCTACGAGCAGTACTTC. This sequence encodes CASSLLPGQSYEQYF.